This section outlines one T cell receptor beta chain sequence together with its context. Its antigen is undetermined. Profiled with immunoSEQ multiplex PCR; TCRdb holds only in-frame clones, not every one. The sample lists 25,000 to 35,000 clones; 92% were seen once. These data are taken from a study of neoadjuvant nivolumab and ipilimumab in lung cancer. Study-wide points: From pretherapy to surgery, tumor richness and clonality rose with dual therapy. TCR clonality did not significantly correlate with pathologic tumor regression. Resected-tumor TCR richness correlated positively with pretherapy blood richness. A small number of samples were TCR sequenced.

The CDR3 is 14 residues long. The ends were cut back, 3 bases at V and 6 bases at J, with 14 bases in the middle. Germline CDR1 and CDR2: MNHEY and SMNVEV (reference sequence). This receptor was taken from an adult with non-small cell lung cancer. Sequencing was performed on peripheral blood, taken after neoadjuvant nivolumab, alone or with ipilimumab, at or shortly before surgery. The chain joins TRBV27 to TRBJ1-1, with D unclear. CDR3 coding DNA: TGTGCCAGCAGTTTGGGGATCCAGAGGGCTGAAGCTTTCTTT. Translated, it gives CASSLGIQRAEAFF.